Below are 27 T cell receptor beta chains sequenced from a single sample in a study of blood T cell repertoires in COVID-19. Clones were sequenced by immunoSEQ multiplex PCR, and TCRdb holds only the in-frame ones, with some missing. The table records tens of thousands of clones, 90% of them present only once. Material: peripheral blood. Receptors originate from a man aged 45-65 years with active COVID-19.

The chain links TRBV6-4 to TRBJ2-3, with TRBD2 identical over 9 bases. Germline-derived CDR1 and CDR2 are MRHNA and SNTAGT. CDR3 size: 15 residues. Trimming at V came to 6 bases and at J to 0 bases, leaving 4 bases not matched to a gene. CDR3 DNA: TGTGCCAGCAGAGAGAGCGGGGGGAGCACAGATACGCAGTATTTT. This sequence encodes CASRESGGSTDTQYF.

This clone came up once. The chain couples TRBV4-1 to TRBJ1-4; perhaps TRBD1 as D (5 bases). CDR3 length: 15 residues. From germline, CDR1 is MGHRA and CDR2 YSYEKL. Trimming shortened V by 0 bases and J by 7 bases, and 12 bases separated the two germline ends. The CDR3: CASSQESSGGEKLFF. The CDR3 coding sequence is TGCGCCAGCAGCCAAGAAAGTTCGGGGGGTGAAAAACTGTTTTTT.

This clone occurred once. J is TRBJ1-4 and V is TRBV9; the D is unclear. Germline V gives CDR1 SGDLS, CDR2 YYNGEE. This CDR3 comprises 16 residues. The V and J ends lost 3 bases and 3 bases respectively, with 15 bases between them. The CDR3 DNA reads TGTGCCAGCAGCGGGACTCCTATGGAAGCTAATGAAAAACTGTTTTTT. Residues: CASSGTPMEANEKLFF.

The chain combines TRBV19 with TRBJ2-7; a possible D gene is TRBD2 (6 bases). Trimming pared 4 bases from V and 3 bases from J, leaving 13 bases between. This CDR3 region has 14 residues. Germline V CDR1 and CDR2: LNHDA, SQIVND (reference sequence). CDR3 region: CASSKTSEYYEQYF. The DNA for the CDR3 is TGTGCCAGTAGTAAGACTAGTGAGTACTACGAGCAGTACTTC.

The CDR3 region is CASSPAFRANTGELFF. The CDR3 DNA reads TGTGCCAGCAGTCCCGCCTTCAGGGCAAACACCGGGGAGCTGTTTTTT. The V call is TRBV6-2 or TRBV6-3, the J call TRBJ2-2, with D tentatively TRBD1 (5 bases). The germline V and J ends were trimmed by 5 bases and 2 bases, with 15 bases remaining between them. The germline gives CDR1 MNHEY, CDR2 SVGEGT. This CDR3 spans 16 amino acids.

V and J are TRBV19 and TRBJ1-5, with 8 bases lining up with TRBD1. The CDR3 loop spans 19 amino acids. Germline V lookup: CDR1 LNHDA, CDR2 SQIVND (reference sequence). V was clipped by 4 bases and J by 3 bases; unmatched bases: 17. The CDR3 DNA reads as TGTGCCAGTAGTACCATCCCAGGGGGCAATGGCAATTTCAATCAGCCCCAGCATTTT. It codes for CASSTIPGGNGNFNQPQHF.

The chain carries TRBV6-5 and TRBJ2-5; TRBD1 aligns across 7 bases. The CDR3 extends over 13 amino acids. Losses at the gene ends were 5 bases for V and 5 bases for J; bases not matched to a gene: 5. Per germline, CDR1 MNHEY and CDR2 SVGAGI. The DNA for the CDR3 is TGTGCCAGCAGTATGACAGGGTTGGAGACCCAGTACTTC. Its translation is CASSMTGLETQYF.

This sequence joins TRBV6-2 or TRBV6-3 and TRBJ1-1; D gene unclear. V lost 0 bases and J 6 bases, leaving 14 bases between the germline ends. Germline V CDR1 and CDR2: MNHEY, SVGEGT. The CDR3 has 15 residues. The CDR3 DNA reads TGTGCCAGCAGTTACTCATCAGGTGGAATGGCTGAAGCTTTCTTT. Encoded protein: CASSYSSGGMAEAFF.

The rearrangement uses TRBV2 and TRBJ2-5, with D perhaps TRBD1 (5 bases). Germline CDR1 and CDR2: SNHLY and FYNNEI. The CDR3 loop spans 13 amino acids. Trimming took off 4 bases at V and 4 bases at J, with 10 bases between the two ends. The CDR3 protein is CASSVGQGETQYF. DNA of the CDR3: TGTGCCAGCAGTGTGGGCCAGGGAGAGACCCAGTACTTC.

The rearrangement uses TRBV19 and TRBJ1-5; D not certain. The CDR3 runs to 13 residues. The germline V gene encodes CDR1 LNHDA and CDR2 SQIVND (reference sequence). V was cut by 5 bases and J by 6 bases, with 11 bases left in between. The CDR3 loop is CASSPGFGQPQHF. The CDR3 coding sequence is TGTGCCAGTAGTCCGGGTTTCGGTCAGCCCCAGCATTTT.

There are a few counts of this clone. This chain connects TRBV27 to TRBJ1-1; the match to TRBD1 covers 7 bases. The CDR3 covers 14 residues. The junction had 6 bases not matched to a gene; V was cut back by 7 bases and J by 1 base. Germline values: CDR1 MNHEY, CDR2 SMNVEV (reference sequence). In nucleotides, the CDR3 is TGTGCCAGCACCACAGACAGGGCGAACACTGAAGCTTTCTTT. Its protein is CASTTDRANTEAFF.

The chain carries TRBV11-2 and TRBJ2-7, with no clear D. From germline, CDR1 is SGHAT and CDR2 FQNNGV. V was clipped by 0 bases and J by 4 bases, with 4 bases between them. This CDR3 is 12 amino acids long. In nucleotides, the CDR3 is TGTGCCAGCAGCTTAGACACTTACGAGCAGTACTTC. Translating it yields CASSLDTYEQYF.

The J gene is TRBJ2-7, the V gene TRBV5-1; D gene unclear. This CDR3 has 14 residues. Germline assignment: CDR1 SGHRS and CDR2 YFSETQ. Trimming took off 4 bases at V and 2 bases at J, with 13 bases between the two ends. The CDR3 region is CASSPGSYAYEQYF. In DNA form, the CDR3 reads TGCGCCAGCAGCCCCGGGTCATATGCCTACGAGCAGTACTTC. Together with reference TRBV5-1 and TRBJ2-7, the CDR3 gives the full variable domain: KAGVTQTPRYLIKTRGQQVTLSCSPISGHRSVSWYQQTPGQGLQFLFEYFSETQRNKGNFPGRFSGRQFSNSRSEMNVSTLELGDSALYLCASSPGSYAYEQYFGPGTRLTVT.

The rearrangement links TRBV11-2 to TRBJ1-6; D unresolved. Trimming pared 0 bases from V and 7 bases from J, leaving 13 bases between. CDR1 and CDR2 (germline): SGHAT, FQNNGV. The CDR3 is made up of 16 amino acids. The CDR3 nucleotides read TGTGCCAGCAGCTTAGATTCTAGGAGTGTGAATTCACCCCTCCACTTT. Translated: CASSLDSRSVNSPLHF.

The count of this clone is one. This chain links TRBV28 with TRBJ2-7; the D gene is possibly TRBD1 (7 bases). CDR3 length: 14 amino acids. The germline CDR1 and CDR2 sequences are MDHEN and SYDVKM. Trimming shortened V by 5 bases and J by 2 bases, and 13 bases separated the two germline ends. The CDR3 loop is CASSVGGQTYEQYF. In nucleotides, the CDR3 is TGTGCCAGCAGTGTCGGGGGACAGACCTACGAGCAGTACTTC.

The CDR3 bases are TGTGCCAGCAGCCCGCAAATTCTAGCGGGGGGGCCAGAGACCCAGTACTTC. Translating gives CASSPQILAGGPETQYF. The chain couples TRBV4-2 to TRBJ2-5; 12 bases align to TRBD2. This CDR3 comprises 17 residues. Germline assignment: CDR1 LGHNA and CDR2 YNFKEQ. Trimming removed 4 bases from V and 4 bases from J; junction bases left unmatched: 10.

The chain couples TRBV18 to TRBJ2-5; 10 bases map to TRBD2. Germline-derived CDR1 and CDR2 are KGHSH and LQKENI. The CDR3 length is 15 residues. Germline trimming cut 2 bases from V and 5 bases from J; bases unmatched to any gene: 5. Written as DNA, the CDR3 is TGTGCCAGCTCACCAGGGGCTAGCGGGGGTGAGACCCAGTACTTC. Amino acids: CASSPGASGGETQYF.

The rearrangement links TRBV6-5 to TRBJ1-4; maybe TRBD1 (5 bases). The CDR3 totals 15 residues. V was trimmed by 5 bases and J by 5 bases, leaving 15 bases between them. Germline values: CDR1 MNHEY, CDR2 SVGAGI. The CDR3 spells CASSTPGGGNEKLFF. CDR3 in DNA: TGTGCCAGCAGTACCCCCGGGGGGGGAAATGAAAAACTGTTTTTT.

This clone was picked up a small number of times. This sequence joins TRBV7-3 and TRBJ1-2; TRBD1 is a possible D gene (5 bases). Germline CDR1 SGHTA, CDR2 FQGTGA. The V end was cut by 3 bases, the J end by 2 bases, with 10 bases between. The CDR3 runs to 14 residues. CDR3: CASSFSSGNYGYTF. As DNA, the CDR3 is TGTGCCAGCAGCTTCTCTTCAGGGAACTATGGCTACACCTTC.

The J gene is TRBJ2-7, the V gene TRBV11-3; the match to TRBD1 covers 7 bases. V shed 6 bases and J 6 bases; nucleotides not matched to a gene: 11. Germline CDR1 is SGHNT and CDR2 is YENEEA. CDR3 length equals 14 residues. The CDR3 is CASSPNDRAGEQYF. CDR3 nucleotides: TGTGCCAGCAGTCCGAATGACAGGGCTGGCGAGCAGTACTTC.

The rearrangement joins TRBV28 to TRBJ1-3, with unresolved D. CDR1 and CDR2 (germline): MDHEN, SYDVKM. The CDR3 has 15 residues. Trimming took off 2 bases at V and 0 bases at J, with 8 bases between the two ends. The CDR3, as DNA: TGTGCCAGCAGTTTAAGCAGGCCCTCTGGAAACACCATATATTTT. Translating gives CASSLSRPSGNTIYF.

V is TRBV4-3 and J is TRBJ2-1, with D unclear. The CDR3 consists of 14 residues. Germline-derived CDR1 and CDR2 are LGHNA and YSLEER. Trimming left V 0 bases short and J 8 bases short, with 11 bases between. The CDR3 nucleotides are TGCGCCAGCAGCCAAGATGTCCGTGACTATGAGCAGTTCTTC. Translated, it gives CASSQDVRDYEQFF.

The genes are TRBV9 and TRBJ2-2, with D perhaps matching TRBD1 (6 bases). Germline V CDR1 and CDR2: SGDLS, YYNGEE. Trimming removed 1 base from V and 2 bases from J, with 12 bases in between. The CDR3 covers 16 residues. The DNA of the CDR3 is TGTGCCAGCAGCGTAAGCCAGGGGTCAAACACCGGGGAGCTGTTTTTT. It yields the protein CASSVSQGSNTGELFF.

The V call is TRBV9, the J call TRBJ2-2, with 9 bases matching TRBD2. The CDR3 consists of 17 residues. Looked up from germline, CDR1 is SGDLS and CDR2 is YYNGEE. The J segment lost 1 base and the V segment lost 4 bases, leaving 8 bases of the junction unmatched. This CDR3 is CASSPYGGGVNTGELFF. The CDR3 DNA reads as TGTGCCAGCAGCCCCTACGGCGGGGGGGTGAACACCGGGGAGCTGTTTTTT.

The chain links TRBV23-1 to TRBJ2-7, with 8 nucleotides matching TRBD2. TRBV23-1 falls under the ORF class, with uncertain function. This CDR3 comprises 16 residues. With 4 bases clipped from V and 0 bases from J, the junction kept 8 bases outside the gene matches. The CDR3: CASSLRLARSSYEQYF. The CDR3 coding sequence is TGCGCCAGCAGTCTACGACTAGCGAGGAGCTCCTACGAGCAGTACTTC.

The chain recombines TRBV2 with TRBJ2-2, with 7 bases aligning to TRBD1. Germline CDR1 SNHLY, CDR2 FYNNEI. The CDR3 is 18 amino acids. Losses at the gene ends were 6 bases for V and 2 bases for J; bases not matched to a gene: 15. As DNA, the CDR3 is TGTGCCAGCAGATACAGGGGTAGGGGTTCGGTCAACACCGGGGAGCTGTTTTTT. Residues: CASRYRGRGSVNTGELFF.

The gene calls are TRBV5-8 and TRBJ1-2; possible D gene TRBD1, 5 bases. CDR3 length: 15 amino acids. Deletions cut 2 bases from V and 4 bases from J, with 15 bases between. CDR1 is SGHTS and CDR2 is YDEGEE in the germline V gene. The CDR3 loop is CASSLSGVLGYGYTF. CDR3 in DNA: TGTGCCAGCAGCTTATCGGGGGTCTTAGGCTATGGCTACACCTTC.